This T cell receptor beta chain was sequenced in a study of yellow fever vaccine responses in identical twins. The V gene end was trimmed by 4 bases and the J gene end by 4 bases; junction bases not matched to a gene: 10. CDR1 is SGHVS and CDR2 is FNYEAQ in the germline V gene. CDR3 size: 17 residues. Study-wide findings and caveats: Twins' T cell vaccine responses reportedly looked partly convergent, partly personalized.

TCRdb recomputed calls from the RT-PCR reads with MiXCR, one row per CDR3 protein. The repertoire holds 11,000 to 15,000 distinct CDR3 sequences, with approximately 88% as singletons. This clonotype was seen more than once but under ten times. Its target is unknown. The chain links TRBV7-6 to TRBJ2-1; 10 nucleotides line up with TRBD2. The specimen comprised T cells from blood (PBMCs), unsorted or a sorted subset (not recorded which), sampled before or after yellow fever vaccination (not recorded which). This TCR was recovered from a woman aged 18-29 years who received the yellow fever vaccine. DNA of the CDR3: TGTGCCAGCAGCTCTAATCCTCCGGGACTAGCGTACAATGAGCAGTTCTTC. This codes for CASSSNPPGLAYNEQFF.